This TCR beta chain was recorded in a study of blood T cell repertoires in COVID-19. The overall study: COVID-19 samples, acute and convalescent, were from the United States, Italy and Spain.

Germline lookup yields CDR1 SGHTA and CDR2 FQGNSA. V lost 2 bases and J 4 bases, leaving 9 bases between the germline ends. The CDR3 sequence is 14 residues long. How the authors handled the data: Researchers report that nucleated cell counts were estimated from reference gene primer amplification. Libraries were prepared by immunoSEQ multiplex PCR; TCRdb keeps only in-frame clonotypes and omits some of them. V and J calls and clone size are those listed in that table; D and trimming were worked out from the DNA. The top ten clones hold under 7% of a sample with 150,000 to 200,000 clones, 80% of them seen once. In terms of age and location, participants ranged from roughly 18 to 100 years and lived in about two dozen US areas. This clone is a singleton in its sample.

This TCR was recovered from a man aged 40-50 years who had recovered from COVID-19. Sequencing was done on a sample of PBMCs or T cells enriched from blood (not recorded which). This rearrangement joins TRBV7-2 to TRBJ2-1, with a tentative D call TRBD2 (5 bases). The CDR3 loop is CASSLIGGYNEQFF. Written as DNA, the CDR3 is TGTGCCAGCAGCTTAATAGGCGGGTACAATGAGCAGTTCTTC.